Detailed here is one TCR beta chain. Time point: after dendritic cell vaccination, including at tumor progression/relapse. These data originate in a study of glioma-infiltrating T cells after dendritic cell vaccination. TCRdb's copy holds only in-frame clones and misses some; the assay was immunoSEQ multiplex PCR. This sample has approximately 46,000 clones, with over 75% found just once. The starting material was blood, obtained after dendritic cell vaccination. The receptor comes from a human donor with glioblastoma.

CDR3 nucleotides: TGTGCCAGCAGACGACTAGCGGGGGTAGTTTTGACCCAGTACTTC. Protein sequence: CASRRLAGVVLTQYF. The genes are TRBV27 and TRBJ2-5, with 12 bases identical to TRBD2. CDR1 is MNHEY, CDR2 SMNVEV, per germline (reference sequence). This CDR3 comprises 15 residues. After removal of 6 bases from V and 7 bases from J, the junction contained 9 bases not matched to a gene.